This T cell receptor (beta chain) was sequenced in a study of shared clonotypes between healthy human individuals. The genomic DNA of each subset was split evenly across several immunoSEQ plates. TCRdb's table, derived via immunoSEQ multiplex PCR, lists solely in-frame clones and lacks some. The sample holds 2.3 million or so clones, more than 85% seen once. Donors, healthy HIV-negative adults, lacked recent acute infections or vaccinations. CDR3 length equals 14 residues. V lost 7 bases and J lost 6, with 16 bases in between. CDR1 and CDR2 (germline): SNHLY, FYNNEI. Study-wide points: A reduction in generation probabilities was seen for non-shared clonotypes relative to those shared by all four donors.

On this clone: What it binds is unknown.

Sequencing was done on a sample of naive CD4+ T cells from PBMCs. Described subset: CD45RA+ positively selected. The chain recombines TRBV2 with TRBJ2-1; D is perhaps TRBD1 (6 bases). The clonotype was recovered from a man aged 18-30 years in good health. Some clones in this sample may be carry-over from other donors' samples. The CDR3 region has the DNA TGTGCCAGCACTACGACAGGAGTGGGCAATGAGCAGTTCTTC. It codes for CASTTTGVGNEQFF.